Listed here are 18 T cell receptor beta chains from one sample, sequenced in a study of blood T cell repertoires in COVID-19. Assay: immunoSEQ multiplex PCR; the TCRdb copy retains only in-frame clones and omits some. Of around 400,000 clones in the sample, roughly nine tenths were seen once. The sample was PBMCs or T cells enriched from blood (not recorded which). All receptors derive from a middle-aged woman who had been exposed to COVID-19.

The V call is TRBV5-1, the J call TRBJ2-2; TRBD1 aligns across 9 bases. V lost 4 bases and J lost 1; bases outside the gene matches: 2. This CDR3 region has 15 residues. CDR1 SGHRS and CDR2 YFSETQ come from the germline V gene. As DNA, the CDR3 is TGCGCCAGCAGCCGACAGGGGGGGAACACCGGGGAGCTGTTTTTT. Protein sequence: CASSRQGGNTGELFF.

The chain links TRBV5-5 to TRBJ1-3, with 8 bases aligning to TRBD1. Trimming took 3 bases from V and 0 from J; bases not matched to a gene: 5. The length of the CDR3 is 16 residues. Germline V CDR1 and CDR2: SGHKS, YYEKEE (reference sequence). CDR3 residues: CASSSSTGGSGNTIYF. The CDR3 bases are TGTGCCAGCAGCTCCAGTACAGGGGGCTCTGGAAACACCATATATTTT. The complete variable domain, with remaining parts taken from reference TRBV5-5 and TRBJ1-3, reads DAGVTQSPTHLIKTRGQQVTLRCSPISGHKSVSWYQQVLGQGPQFIFQYYEKEERGRGNFPDRFSARQFPNYSSELNVNALLLGDSALYLCASSSSTGGSGNTIYFGEGSWLTVV.

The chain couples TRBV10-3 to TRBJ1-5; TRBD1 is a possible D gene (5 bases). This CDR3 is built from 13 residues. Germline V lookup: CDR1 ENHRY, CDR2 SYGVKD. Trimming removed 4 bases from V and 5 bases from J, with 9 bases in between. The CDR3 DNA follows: TGTGCCATCAGTGTCGGGGGTTATCAGCCCCAGCATTTT. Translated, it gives CAISVGGYQPQHF.

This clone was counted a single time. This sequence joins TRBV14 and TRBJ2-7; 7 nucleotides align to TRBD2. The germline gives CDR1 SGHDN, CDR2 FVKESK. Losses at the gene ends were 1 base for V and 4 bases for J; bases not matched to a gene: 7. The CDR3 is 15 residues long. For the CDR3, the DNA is TGTGCCAGCAGCCAAGTCCCAGCGGGGACTTACGAGCAGTACTTC. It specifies CASSQVPAGTYEQYF.

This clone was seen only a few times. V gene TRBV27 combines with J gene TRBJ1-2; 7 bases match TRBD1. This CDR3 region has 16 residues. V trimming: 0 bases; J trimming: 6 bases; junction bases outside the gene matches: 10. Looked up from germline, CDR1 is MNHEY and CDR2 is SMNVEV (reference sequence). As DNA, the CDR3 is TGTGCCAGCAGTTTATCGAGTGGGACAGTGTCCCATGGCTACACCTTC. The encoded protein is CASSLSSGTVSHGYTF.

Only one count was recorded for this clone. This CDR3 is CASSSPRLGGHEQYF. Written as DNA, the CDR3 is TGTGCCAGCAGTTCTCCGCGGCTTGGGGGCCACGAGCAGTACTTC. The V gene is TRBV6-6, the J gene TRBJ2-7; TRBD1 is a possible D gene (6 bases). Germline CDR1 and CDR2: MNHNY and SVGAGI (reference sequence). Trimming pared 4 bases from V and 5 bases from J, leaving 18 bases between. This CDR3 region has 15 residues.

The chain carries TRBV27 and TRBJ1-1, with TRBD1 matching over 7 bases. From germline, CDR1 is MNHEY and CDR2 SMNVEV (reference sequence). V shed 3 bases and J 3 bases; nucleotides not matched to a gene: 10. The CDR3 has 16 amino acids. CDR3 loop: CASSFRGGGIDTEAFF. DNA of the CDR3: TGTGCCAGCAGTTTCCGTGGAGGGGGCATAGACACTGAAGCTTTCTTT.

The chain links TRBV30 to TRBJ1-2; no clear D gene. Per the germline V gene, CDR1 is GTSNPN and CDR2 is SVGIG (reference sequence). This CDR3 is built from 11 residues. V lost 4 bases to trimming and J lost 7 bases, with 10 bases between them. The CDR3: CAWTARGGYTF. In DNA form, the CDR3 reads TGTGCCTGGACCGCCCGGGGTGGCTACACCTTC.

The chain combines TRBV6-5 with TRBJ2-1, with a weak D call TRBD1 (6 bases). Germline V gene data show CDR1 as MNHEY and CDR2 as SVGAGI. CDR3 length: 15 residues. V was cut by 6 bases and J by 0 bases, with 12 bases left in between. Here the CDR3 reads CASSPDRSSYNEQFF. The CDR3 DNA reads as TGTGCCAGCAGCCCAGACAGGAGCTCCTACAATGAGCAGTTCTTC.

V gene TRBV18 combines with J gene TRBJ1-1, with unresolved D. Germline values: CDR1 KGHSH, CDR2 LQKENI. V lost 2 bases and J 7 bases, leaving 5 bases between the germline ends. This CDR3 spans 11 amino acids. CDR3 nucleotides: TGTGCCAGCTCACCAATCAATGAAGCTTTCTTT. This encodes CASSPINEAFF.

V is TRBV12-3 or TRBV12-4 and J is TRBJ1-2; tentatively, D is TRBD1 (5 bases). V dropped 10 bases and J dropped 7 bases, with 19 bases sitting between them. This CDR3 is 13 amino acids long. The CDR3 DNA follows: TGTGCCACCGCAGGGCGACGGCGTGGTGGCTACACCTTC. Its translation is CATAGRRRGGYTF.

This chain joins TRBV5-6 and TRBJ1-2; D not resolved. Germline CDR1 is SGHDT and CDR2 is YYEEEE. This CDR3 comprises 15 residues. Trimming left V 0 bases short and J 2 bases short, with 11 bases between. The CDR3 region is CASSLDEGFNYGYTF. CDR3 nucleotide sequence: TGTGCCAGCAGCTTGGATGAGGGATTCAACTATGGCTACACCTTC.

CDR3 amino acids: CASSQYLSAGTLQGTNEKLFF. CDR3 in DNA: TGTGCCAGCAGCCAGTACCTTTCCGCCGGGACACTGCAGGGAACTAATGAAAAACTGTTTTTT. The chain joins TRBV3-1 (or the pseudogene TRBV3-2) to TRBJ1-4; D possibly corresponds to TRBD1 (6 bases). Per the germline V gene, CDR1 is LGHDT and CDR2 is YNNKEL (reference sequence). The CDR3 is 21 residues long. The V end was cut by 3 bases, the J end by 1 base, with 27 bases between.

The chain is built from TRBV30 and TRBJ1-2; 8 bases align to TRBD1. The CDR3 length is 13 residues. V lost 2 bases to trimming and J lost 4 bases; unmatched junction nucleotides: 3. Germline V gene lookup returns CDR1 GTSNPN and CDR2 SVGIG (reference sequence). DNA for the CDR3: TGTGCCTGGAGTCCAGGGGGCGGCTATGGCTACACCTTC. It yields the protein CAWSPGGGYGYTF.

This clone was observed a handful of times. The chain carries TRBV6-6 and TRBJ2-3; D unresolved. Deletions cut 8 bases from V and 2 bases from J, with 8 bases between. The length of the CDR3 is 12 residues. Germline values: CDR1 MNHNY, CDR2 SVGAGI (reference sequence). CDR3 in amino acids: CASARYTDTQYF. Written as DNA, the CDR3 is TGTGCCAGCGCGCGGTACACAGATACGCAGTATTTT.

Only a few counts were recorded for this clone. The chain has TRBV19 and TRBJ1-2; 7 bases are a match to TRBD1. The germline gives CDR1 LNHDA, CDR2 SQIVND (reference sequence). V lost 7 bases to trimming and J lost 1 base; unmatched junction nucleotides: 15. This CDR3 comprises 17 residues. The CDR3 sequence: CASIGEPGQLINYGYTF. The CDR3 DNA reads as TGTGCCAGTATCGGGGAGCCGGGACAGCTGATTAACTATGGCTACACCTTC.

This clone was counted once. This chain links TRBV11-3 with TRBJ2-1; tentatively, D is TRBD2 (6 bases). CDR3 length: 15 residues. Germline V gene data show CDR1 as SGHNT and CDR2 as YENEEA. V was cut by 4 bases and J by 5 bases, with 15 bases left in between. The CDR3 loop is CASSSAGRTHNEQFF. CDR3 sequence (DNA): TGTGCCAGCAGCTCTGCGGGGAGGACCCACAATGAGCAGTTCTTC.

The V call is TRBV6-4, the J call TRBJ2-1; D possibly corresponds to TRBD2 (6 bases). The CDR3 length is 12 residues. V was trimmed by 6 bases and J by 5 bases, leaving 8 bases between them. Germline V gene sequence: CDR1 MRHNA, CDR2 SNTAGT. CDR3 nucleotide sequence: TGTGCCAGCAGGGGAGGAAACAATGAGCAGTTCTTC. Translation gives CASRGGNNEQFF.